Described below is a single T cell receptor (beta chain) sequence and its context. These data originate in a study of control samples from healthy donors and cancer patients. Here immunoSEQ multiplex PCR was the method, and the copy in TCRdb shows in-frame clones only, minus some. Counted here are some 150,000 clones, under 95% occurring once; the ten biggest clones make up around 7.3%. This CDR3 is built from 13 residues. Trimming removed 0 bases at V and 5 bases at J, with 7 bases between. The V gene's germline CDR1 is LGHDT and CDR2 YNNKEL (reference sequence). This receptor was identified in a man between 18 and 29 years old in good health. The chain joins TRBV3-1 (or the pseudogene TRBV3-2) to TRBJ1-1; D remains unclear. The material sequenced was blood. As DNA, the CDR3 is TGTGCCAGCAGCCAAGATCCCCGGACTGAAGCTTTCTTT. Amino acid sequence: CASSQDPRTEAFF.